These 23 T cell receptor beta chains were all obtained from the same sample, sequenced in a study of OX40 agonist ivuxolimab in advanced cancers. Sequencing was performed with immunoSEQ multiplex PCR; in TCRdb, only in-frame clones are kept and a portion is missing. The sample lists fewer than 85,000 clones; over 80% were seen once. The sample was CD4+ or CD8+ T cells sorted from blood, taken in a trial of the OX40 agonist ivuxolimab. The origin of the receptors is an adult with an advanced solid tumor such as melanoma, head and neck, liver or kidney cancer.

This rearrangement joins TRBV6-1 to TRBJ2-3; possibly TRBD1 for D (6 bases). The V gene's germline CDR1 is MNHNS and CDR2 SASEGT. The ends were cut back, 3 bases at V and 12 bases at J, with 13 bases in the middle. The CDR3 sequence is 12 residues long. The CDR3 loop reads CASSDNGGPQYF. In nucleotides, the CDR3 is TGTGCCAGCAGTGATAATGGGGGCCCACAGTATTTT.

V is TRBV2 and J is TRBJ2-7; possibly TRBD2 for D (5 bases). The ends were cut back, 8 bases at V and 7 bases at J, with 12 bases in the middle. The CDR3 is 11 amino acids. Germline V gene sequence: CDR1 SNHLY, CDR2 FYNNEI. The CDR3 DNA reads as TGTGCCAGCTGGAGTGGAGGAGAGCAGTACTTC. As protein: CASWSGGEQYF.

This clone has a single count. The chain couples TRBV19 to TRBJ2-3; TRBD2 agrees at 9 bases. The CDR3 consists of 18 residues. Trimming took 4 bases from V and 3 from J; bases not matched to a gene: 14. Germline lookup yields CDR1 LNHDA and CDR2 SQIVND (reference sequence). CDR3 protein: CASSTPGGGVRGTDTQYF. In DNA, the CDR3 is TGTGCCAGTAGTACCCCCGGCGGGGGGGTCCGAGGTACAGATACGCAGTATTTT.

The CDR3 bases are TGCGCCAGCAGTGAGTTTACAGGCGGCTACAATGAGCAGTTCTTC. Protein product: CASSEFTGGYNEQFF. The chain carries TRBV10-1 and TRBJ2-1; D might be TRBD1 (5 bases). From germline, CDR1 is WNHNN and CDR2 SYGVQD (reference sequence). Trimming cost V 1 base and J 3 bases, with 10 bases left between them. The CDR3 consists of 15 residues.

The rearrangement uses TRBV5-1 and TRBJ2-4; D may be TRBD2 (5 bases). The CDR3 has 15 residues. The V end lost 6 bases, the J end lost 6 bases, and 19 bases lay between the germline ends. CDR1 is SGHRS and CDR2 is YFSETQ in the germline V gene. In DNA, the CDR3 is TGCGCCAGCATGCGAGGGTTAGAGCGGCGAAACATTCAGTACTTC. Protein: CASMRGLERRNIQYF.

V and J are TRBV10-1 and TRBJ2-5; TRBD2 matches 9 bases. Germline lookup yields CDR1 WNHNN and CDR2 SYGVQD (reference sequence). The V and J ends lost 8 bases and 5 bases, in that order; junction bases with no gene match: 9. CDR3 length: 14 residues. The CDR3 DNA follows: TGCGCCAGCGCTCGGACTAGCGCGGAGGAGACCCAGTACTTC. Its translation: CASARTSAEETQYF.

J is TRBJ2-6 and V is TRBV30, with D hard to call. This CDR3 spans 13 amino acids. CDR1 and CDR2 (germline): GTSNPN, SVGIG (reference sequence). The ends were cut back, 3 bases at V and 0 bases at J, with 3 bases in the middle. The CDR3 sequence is CAWRVSGANVLTF. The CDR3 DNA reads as TGTGCCTGGAGGGTCTCTGGGGCCAACGTCCTGACTTTC.

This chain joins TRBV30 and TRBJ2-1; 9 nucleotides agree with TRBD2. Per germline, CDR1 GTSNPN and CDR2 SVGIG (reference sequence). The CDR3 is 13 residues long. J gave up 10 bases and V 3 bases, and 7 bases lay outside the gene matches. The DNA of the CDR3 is TGTGCCTGGAGGCGGGAGGGCCCGAGCGAGCAGTTCTTC. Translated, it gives CAWRREGPSEQFF. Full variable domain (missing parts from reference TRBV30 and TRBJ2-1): SQTIHQWPATLVQPVGSPLSLECTVEGTSNPNLYWYRQAAGRGLQLLFYSVGIGQISSEVPQNLSASRPQDRQFILSSKKLLLSDSGFYLCAWRREGPSEQFFGPGTRLTVL.

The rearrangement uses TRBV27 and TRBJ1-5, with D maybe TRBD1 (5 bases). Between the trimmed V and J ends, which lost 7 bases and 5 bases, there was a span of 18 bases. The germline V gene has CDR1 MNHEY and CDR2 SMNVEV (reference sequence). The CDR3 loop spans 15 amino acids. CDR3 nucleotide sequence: TGTGCCAGCACCCCGGGGGGGTCCCACCATCAGCCCCAGCATTTT. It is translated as CASTPGGSHHQPQHF.

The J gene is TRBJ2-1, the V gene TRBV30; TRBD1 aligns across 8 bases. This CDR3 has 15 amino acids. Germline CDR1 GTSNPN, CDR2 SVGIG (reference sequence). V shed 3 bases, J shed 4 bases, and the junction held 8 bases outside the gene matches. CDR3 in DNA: TGTGCCTGGAGGATCCGGGACAGGAGTTACAATGAGCAGTTCTTC. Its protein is CAWRIRDRSYNEQFF.

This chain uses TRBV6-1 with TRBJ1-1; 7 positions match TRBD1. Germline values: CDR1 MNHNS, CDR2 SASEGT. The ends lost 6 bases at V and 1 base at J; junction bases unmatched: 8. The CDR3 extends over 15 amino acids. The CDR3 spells CASRNSRGKNTEAFF. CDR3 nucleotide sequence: TGTGCCAGCAGAAACTCCAGGGGGAAGAACACTGAAGCTTTCTTT.

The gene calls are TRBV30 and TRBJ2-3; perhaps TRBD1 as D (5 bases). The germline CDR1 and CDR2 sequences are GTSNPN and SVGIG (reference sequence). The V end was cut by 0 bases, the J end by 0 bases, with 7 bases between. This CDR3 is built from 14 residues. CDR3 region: CAWSVGASTDTQYF. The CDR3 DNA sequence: TGTGCCTGGAGTGTTGGGGCTAGCACAGATACGCAGTATTTT. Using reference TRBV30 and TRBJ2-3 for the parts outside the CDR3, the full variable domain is SQTIHQWPATLVQPVGSPLSLECTVEGTSNPNLYWYRQAAGRGLQLLFYSVGIGQISSEVPQNLSASRPQDRQFILSSKKLLLSDSGFYLCAWSVGASTDTQYFGPGTRLTVL.

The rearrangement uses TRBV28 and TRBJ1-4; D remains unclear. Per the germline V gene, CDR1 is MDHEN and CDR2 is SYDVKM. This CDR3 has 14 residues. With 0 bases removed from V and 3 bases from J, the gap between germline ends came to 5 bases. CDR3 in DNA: TGTGCCAGCAGTTTATGGGGTTCTAATGAAAAACTGTTTTTT. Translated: CASSLWGSNEKLFF.

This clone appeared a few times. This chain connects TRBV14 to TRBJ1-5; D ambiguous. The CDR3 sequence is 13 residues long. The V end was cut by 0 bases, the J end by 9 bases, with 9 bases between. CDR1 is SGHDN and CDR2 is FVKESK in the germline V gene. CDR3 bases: TGTGCCAGCAGCCAAGATATGGGTGCGCCCCAGCATTTT. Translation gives CASSQDMGAPQHF.

This CDR3 is CASSWTGGTYEQYF. DNA of the CDR3: TGTGCCAGCAGCTGGACAGGGGGGACCTACGAGCAGTACTTC. V and J are TRBV27 and TRBJ2-5; 10 bases map to TRBD1. Matching the DNA end better, TRBJ2-7 makes the J call doubtful. The CDR3 totals 14 residues. The germline CDR1 and CDR2 sequences are MNHEY and SMNVEV (reference sequence).

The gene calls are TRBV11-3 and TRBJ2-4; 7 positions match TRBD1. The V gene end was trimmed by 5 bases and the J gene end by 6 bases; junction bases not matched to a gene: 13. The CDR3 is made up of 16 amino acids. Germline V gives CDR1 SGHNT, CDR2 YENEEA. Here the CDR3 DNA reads TGTGCCAGCAGCCTCGGGACCGGGACAGACGGAAACATTCAGTACTTC. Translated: CASSLGTGTDGNIQYF.

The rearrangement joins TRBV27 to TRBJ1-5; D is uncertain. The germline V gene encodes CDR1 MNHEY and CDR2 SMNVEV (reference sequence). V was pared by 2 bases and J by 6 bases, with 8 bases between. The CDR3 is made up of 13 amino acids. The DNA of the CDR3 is TGTGCCAGCAGTTTAATGGGTTCTCAGCCCCAGCATTTT. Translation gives CASSLMGSQPQHF.

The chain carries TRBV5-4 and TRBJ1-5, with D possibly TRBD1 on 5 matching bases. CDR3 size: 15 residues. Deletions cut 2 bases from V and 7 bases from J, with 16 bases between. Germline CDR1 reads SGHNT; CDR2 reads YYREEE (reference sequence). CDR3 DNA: TGTGCCAGCAGCTTCCGTTTCAGGGTAGGACAGCCCCAGCATTTT. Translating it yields CASSFRFRVGQPQHF.

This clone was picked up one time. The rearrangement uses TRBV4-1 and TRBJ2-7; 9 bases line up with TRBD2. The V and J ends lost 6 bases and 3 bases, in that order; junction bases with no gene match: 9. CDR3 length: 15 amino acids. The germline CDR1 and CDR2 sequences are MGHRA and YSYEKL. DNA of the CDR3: TGCGCCAGCAGTTCGAGGGCTAGCGGGAACTACGAGCAGTACTTC. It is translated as CASSSRASGNYEQYF.

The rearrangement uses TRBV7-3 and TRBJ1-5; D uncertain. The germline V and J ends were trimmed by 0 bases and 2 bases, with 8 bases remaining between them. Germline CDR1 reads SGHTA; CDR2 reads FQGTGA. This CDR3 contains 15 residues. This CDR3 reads CASSLTGLGNQPQHF. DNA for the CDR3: TGTGCCAGCAGCTTAACAGGGCTAGGCAATCAGCCCCAGCATTTT. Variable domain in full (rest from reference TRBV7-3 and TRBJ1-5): GAGVSQTPSNKVTEKGKYVELRCDPISGHTALYWYRQSLGQGPEFLIYFQGTGAADDSGLPNDRFFAVRPEGSVSTLKIQRTERGDSAVYLCASSLTGLGNQPQHFGDGTRLSIL.

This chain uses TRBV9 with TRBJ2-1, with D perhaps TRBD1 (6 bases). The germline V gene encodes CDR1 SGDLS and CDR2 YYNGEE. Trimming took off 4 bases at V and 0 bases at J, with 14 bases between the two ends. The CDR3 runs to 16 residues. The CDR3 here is CASSSKDSSSYNEQFF. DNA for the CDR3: TGTGCCAGCAGCTCGAAGGACAGCAGCTCCTACAATGAGCAGTTCTTC. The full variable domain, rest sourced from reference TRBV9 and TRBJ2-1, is DSGVTQTPKHLITATGQRVTLRCSPRSGDLSVYWYQQSLDQGLQFLIQYYNGEERAKGNILERFSAQQFPDLHSELNLSSLELGDSALYFCASSSKDSSSYNEQFFGPGTRLTVL.

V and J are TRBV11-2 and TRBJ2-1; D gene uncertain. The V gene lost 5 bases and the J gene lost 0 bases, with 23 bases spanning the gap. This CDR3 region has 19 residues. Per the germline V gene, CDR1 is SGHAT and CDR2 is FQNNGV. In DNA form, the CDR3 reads TGTGCCAGCAGCCCTATAGATCATGGCAGTTTATACTCCTACAATGAGCAGTTCTTC. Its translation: CASSPIDHGSLYSYNEQFF.

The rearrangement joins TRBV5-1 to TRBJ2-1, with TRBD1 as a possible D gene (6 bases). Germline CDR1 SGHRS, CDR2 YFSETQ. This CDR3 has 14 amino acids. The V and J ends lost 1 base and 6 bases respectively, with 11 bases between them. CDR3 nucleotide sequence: TGCGCCAGCAGCTTGCCGGACAGATTCAATGAGCAGTTCTTC. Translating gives CASSLPDRFNEQFF.